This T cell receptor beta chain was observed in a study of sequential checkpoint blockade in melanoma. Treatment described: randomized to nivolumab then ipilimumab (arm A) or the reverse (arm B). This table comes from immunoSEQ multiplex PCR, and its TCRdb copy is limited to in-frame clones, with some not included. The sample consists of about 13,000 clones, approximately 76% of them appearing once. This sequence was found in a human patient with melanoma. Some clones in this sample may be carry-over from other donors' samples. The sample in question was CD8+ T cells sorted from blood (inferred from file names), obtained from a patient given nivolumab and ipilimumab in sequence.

The CDR3 coding sequence is TGCGCCAGCAGCCTTGGACAGGATGGTGGCTACACCTTC. Encoded protein: CASSLGQDGGYTF. The chain carries TRBV4-1 and TRBJ1-2, with TRBD1 matching 7 bases. Per germline, CDR1 MGHRA and CDR2 YSYEKL. J was trimmed by 7 bases and V by 4 bases; bases with no gene match: 6. There are 13 residues in the CDR3.